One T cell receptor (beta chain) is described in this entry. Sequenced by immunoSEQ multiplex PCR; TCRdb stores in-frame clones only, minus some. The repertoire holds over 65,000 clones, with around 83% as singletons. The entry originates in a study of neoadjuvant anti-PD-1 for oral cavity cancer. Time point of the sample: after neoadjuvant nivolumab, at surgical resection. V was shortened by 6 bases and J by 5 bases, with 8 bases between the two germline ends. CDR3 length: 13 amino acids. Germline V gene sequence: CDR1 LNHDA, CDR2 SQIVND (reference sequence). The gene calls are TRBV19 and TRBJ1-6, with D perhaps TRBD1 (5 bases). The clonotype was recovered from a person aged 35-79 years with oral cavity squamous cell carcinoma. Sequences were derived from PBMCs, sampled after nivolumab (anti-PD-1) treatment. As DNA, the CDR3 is TGTGCCAGTAGCAGACAGAATAATTCACCCCTCCACTTT. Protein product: CASSRQNNSPLHF.